The sequence of this T cell receptor beta chain was determined in a study of T-cell reconstitution after alpha-beta-depleted transplantation in children. This CDR3 comprises 13 residues. CDR1 is MGHRA and CDR2 is YSYEKL in the germline V gene. Deletions cut 0 bases from V and 14 bases from J, with 16 bases between. Preparation of the TCRbeta library used unique molecular identifiers. TCRdb called the PCR reads again in MiXCR, with one record for every CDR3 protein. The sample shows approximately 390,000 distinct CDR3 sequences, around 9.9% of them seen only once. The origin of this receptor is a human donor who donated a stem cell graft to a child with acute myeloid leukemia. The chain couples TRBV4-1 to TRBJ1-1; maybe TRBD1 (5 bases). The starting material was PBMCs from the stem cell graft donor, obtained from the stem cell graft. CDR3 in DNA: TGCGCCAGCAGCCAAGATACGGGACCAAAATACTTCTTT. Protein sequence: CASSQDTGPKYFF.